This T cell receptor beta chain was sequenced for a study of CXCR3-negative and CXCR3-positive naive CD8 T cells. Points from the study as a whole: CXCR3-negative naive cells had less hydrophobic TRB CDR3s than did CXCR3-positive naive cells. Relative to memory CD8+ cells, whose diversity was much lower, both naive subsets had comparably high diversity.

This CDR3 has 14 residues. Germline assignment: CDR1 SEHNR and CDR2 FQNEAQ (reference sequence). Triplicate sorts, around 310,000 cells apiece, were made for each CD8+ T cell subset. Naivety in CD8+ T cells corresponded to a CD45RO-CCR7+CD27+CD95- phenotype. Through 5' RACE with UMI labels, the TRB cDNA libraries were prepared. TCRdb reanalyzed the 5' RACE reads and collapses them to one entry per CDR3 protein, without DNA. Its clone listing holds about 150,000 distinct CDR3 sequences. Of note for this clonotype: Its antigen is as yet unknown.

This sequence was found in a human donor in good health. Some clones in this sample may be carry-over from other donors' samples. This chain links TRBV7-9 with TRBJ1-2; the TRBD1 assignment by TCRdb is unverifiable without DNA. The sample comprised naive CXCR3+ CD8+ T cells from blood. Subset of the sample: CD45RO-CCR7+CD27+CD95- naive CD8+ T cells expressing CXCR3 (TNR3+). The CDR3 sequence: CASSLGDWGYGYTF.